This TCR beta chain comes out of a study of regulatory T cells in long-lasting Graves disease. About the research overall: Persistence in Graves' disease required over 5 years of antithyroid drugs plus positive TSH receptor antibodies. Whole-study results and caveats: With approximately 2,800 shared public clonotypes, persistent patients exceeded new patients, who shared approximately 880. There was favoring of TRBV28, TRBJ1-2 and TRBJ2-5 in persistent disease.

The CDR3 length is 14 residues. CDR1 and CDR2 (germline): SNHLY, FYNNEI. The germline V and J ends were trimmed by 11 bases and 4 bases, with 17 bases remaining between them. Time point specified: persistent/refractory GD, antithyroid drugs over 5 years with positive TRAb. There was RNA extracted from PBMCs, and the TCR library was made from it. The authors built TCR beta libraries using iRepertoire HTBI primers and Arm-PCR of CDR3 regions. TCRdb called the multiplex PCR reads again in MiXCR, with one record for every CDR3 protein. The table shows 300,000 to 500,000 distinct CDR3 sequences, with roughly 20% occurring only once. About this clonotype itself: What it recognizes is unknown.

The material was peripheral blood mononuclear cells (PBMCs), obtained when the disease was refractory, from a patient treated with antithyroid drugs. This receptor was taken from a female donor with Graves disease. The chain combines TRBV2 with TRBJ2-2; possibly TRBD1 for D (6 bases). The CDR3 nucleotides read TGTGCCTTCCGGGACATGGGCGGCACCGGGGAGCTGTTTTTT. It yields the protein CAFRDMGGTGELFF.